The 20 T cell receptor beta chains listed next were all sequenced from one sample in a study of cytomegalovirus exposure and HLA in healthy donors. Researchers ran the PCR with 60 Vbeta and 13 Jbeta primers. The protocol was immunoSEQ multiplex PCR, while the TCRdb copy is restricted to in-frame clones and leaves out a portion. The sample comprises some 110,000 clones, more than 60% of which are singletons, and less than 2% rests with the top ten. The specimen was PBMCs. The source is a young man in good health and CMV-seronegative.

The chain is built from TRBV15 and TRBJ1-2, with D unresolved. CDR1 and CDR2 (germline): LNHNV, YYDKDF (reference sequence). Between the trimmed V and J ends, which lost 2 bases and 3 bases, there was a span of 16 bases. The CDR3 is made up of 16 amino acids. As DNA, the CDR3 is TGTGCCACCAGCAGACTGGGCCCTGCCCAGGACTATGGCTACACCTTC. This encodes CATSRLGPAQDYGYTF.

This clone appeared a single time. The chain is built from TRBV28 and TRBJ1-2; D unclear. Germline values: CDR1 MDHEN, CDR2 SYDVKM. This CDR3 spans 13 amino acids. V was cut by 6 bases and J by 10 bases, with 18 bases left in between. The CDR3 DNA is TGTGCCAGCAGCGATTTTAGTCGGGGTGACTACACCTTC. Its translation: CASSDFSRGDYTF.

The rearrangement joins TRBV19 to TRBJ2-5, with 9 bases matching TRBD1. V lost 5 bases, J lost 2 bases, and 9 bases stayed unmatched. The germline V gene encodes CDR1 LNHDA and CDR2 SQIVND (reference sequence). CDR3 length: 16 amino acids. The CDR3 sequence: CASSGQGKEGQETQYF. The CDR3 region has the DNA TGTGCCAGTAGTGGACAGGGGAAGGAGGGGCAAGAGACCCAGTACTTC.

This clone was detected only a few times. The chain has TRBV5-1 and TRBJ2-3, with 7 bases identical to TRBD2. The germline gives CDR1 SGHRS, CDR2 YFSETQ. The J segment lost 6 bases and the V segment lost 0 bases, leaving 4 bases of the junction unmatched. This CDR3 is 14 amino acids long. The CDR3 sequence is CASSLATSPDTQYF. The CDR3 coding sequence is TGCGCCAGCAGCTTGGCGACTAGCCCGGATACGCAGTATTTT. Complete variable domain (other parts from reference TRBV5-1 and TRBJ2-3): KAGVTQTPRYLIKTRGQQVTLSCSPISGHRSVSWYQQTPGQGLQFLFEYFSETQRNKGNFPGRFSGRQFSNSRSEMNVSTLELGDSALYLCASSLATSPDTQYFGPGTRLTVL.

V gene TRBV6-5 combines with J gene TRBJ2-2; D remains unclear. In germline, CDR1 is MNHEY, CDR2 SVGAGI. V lost 2 bases, J lost 4 bases, and 5 bases lay in between. The CDR3 is made up of 13 amino acids. In DNA form, the CDR3 reads TGTGCCAGCAGTTACCCGGTCACCGGGGAGCTGTTTTTT. It is translated as CASSYPVTGELFF.

The CDR3 reads CASSEGQFLSYGYTF. CDR3 coding DNA: TGTGCCAGCAGTGAGGGACAGTTCCTCTCCTATGGCTACACCTTC. The chain couples TRBV6-1 to TRBJ1-2, with 7 nucleotides matching TRBD1. Per the germline V gene, CDR1 is MNHNS and CDR2 is SASEGT. The CDR3 has 15 amino acids. After removal of 3 bases from V and 4 bases from J, the junction contained 8 bases not matched to a gene.

The table lists this clone with a count of one. CDR3 residues: CASRPGTEEAFF. The CDR3 DNA follows: TGTGCCAGCAGACCCGGGACAGAAGAAGCTTTCTTT. The rearrangement uses TRBV6-6 and TRBJ1-1; 7 bases align to TRBD1. V was clipped by 6 bases and J by 8 bases; unmatched bases: 6. The CDR3 consists of 12 residues. Germline CDR1 and CDR2: MNHNY and SVGAGI (reference sequence).

The J gene is TRBJ1-1, the V gene TRBV29-1; 7 bases agree with TRBD1. Germline V gives CDR1 SQVTM, CDR2 ANQGSEA. CDR3 size: 14 residues. V gave up 4 bases and J gave up 3 bases; unmatched junction bases: 8. The CDR3 DNA reads TGCAGCGTTGTAGGTTCAGGGGGAGACACTGAAGCTTTCTTT. It yields the protein CSVVGSGGDTEAFF.

This chain links TRBV5-1 with TRBJ2-7, with a tentative D call TRBD1 (5 bases). The CDR3 spans 14 residues. The germline V and J ends were trimmed by 1 base and 6 bases, with 14 bases remaining between them. Per the germline V gene, CDR1 is SGHRS and CDR2 is YFSETQ. The CDR3 here is CASSLFQGSSEQYF. As DNA, the CDR3 is TGCGCCAGCAGCTTGTTTCAGGGCTCGAGCGAGCAGTACTTC. Using reference TRBV5-1 and TRBJ2-7 for the parts outside the CDR3, the full variable domain is KAGVTQTPRYLIKTRGQQVTLSCSPISGHRSVSWYQQTPGQGLQFLFEYFSETQRNKGNFPGRFSGRQFSNSRSEMNVSTLELGDSALYLCASSLFQGSSEQYFGPGTRLTVT.

V usage is TRBV4-2 and J usage is TRBJ2-3; TRBD1 matches 9 bases. Unmatched junction bases numbered 6, after V lost 4 bases and J lost 1 base. The length of the CDR3 is 16 residues. Germline CDR1 LGHNA, CDR2 YNFKEQ. For the CDR3, the DNA is TGTGCCAGCAGCCGCCCGGGACAGGGTCGCACAGATACGCAGTATTTT. It codes for CASSRPGQGRTDTQYF.

V and J are TRBV27 and TRBJ2-5; TRBD2 might be the D (7 bases). The ends were cut back, 5 bases at V and 7 bases at J, with 17 bases in the middle. CDR3 size: 14 residues. Germline lookup yields CDR1 MNHEY and CDR2 SMNVEV (reference sequence). CDR3 in DNA: TGTGCCAGCAGTCCTACAGGGAGGGTCGGGACCCAGTACTTC. This codes for CASSPTGRVGTQYF.

This clone turned up a few times. The V and J genes are TRBV5-1 and TRBJ1-2, with TRBD1 matching over 7 bases. This CDR3 is built from 14 residues. The V and J ends lost 0 bases and 6 bases, in that order; junction bases with no gene match: 5. Germline V gene lookup returns CDR1 SGHRS and CDR2 YFSETQ. CDR3 nucleotide sequence: TGCGCCAGCAGCTTGGGGCAGGGGGGTGATGGCTACACCTTC. It translates to CASSLGQGGDGYTF.

The genes are TRBV27 and TRBJ2-3, with 8 bases aligning to TRBD1. Trimming cost V 4 bases and J 6 bases; bases outside gene matches: 3. The CDR3 consists of 13 residues. From germline, CDR1 is MNHEY and CDR2 SMNVEV (reference sequence). The CDR3: CASSWDRQDTQYF. The CDR3 DNA is TGTGCCAGCAGTTGGGACAGGCAGGATACGCAGTATTTT.

This clone has a single count. CDR3 bases: TGTGCCAGCAGTTTTCGGTACACTGAAGCTTTCTTT. This encodes CASSFRYTEAFF. The chain combines TRBV28 with TRBJ1-1; D is unresolved. The CDR3 totals 12 residues. Trimming took 3 bases from V and 3 from J, leaving 5 bases between them. CDR1 is MDHEN, CDR2 SYDVKM, per germline. Full variable domain (rest looked up from reference TRBV28 and TRBJ1-1): DVKVTQSSRYLVKRTGEKVFLECVQDMDHENMFWYRQDPGLGLRLIYFSYDVKMKEKGDIPEGYSVSREKKERFSLILESASTNQTSMYLCASSFRYTEAFFGQGTRLTVV.

This clone showed up just a few times. The chain couples TRBV4-2 to TRBJ2-7; TRBD1 matches 8 bases. Trimming removed 1 base from V and 3 bases from J; junction bases left unmatched: 14. Per germline, CDR1 LGHNA and CDR2 YNFKEQ. This CDR3 is 18 amino acids long. The CDR3 DNA is TGTGCCAGCAGCCAAGGAACAGGGGGACCAGCCGCCCGCTACGAGCAGTACTTC. Residues: CASSQGTGGPAARYEQYF.

The chain combines TRBV27 with TRBJ2-3; TRBD1 is a possible D gene (6 bases). The CDR3 has 16 amino acids. Trimming removed 5 bases at V and 0 bases at J, with 15 bases between. Germline V gene lookup returns CDR1 MNHEY and CDR2 SMNVEV (reference sequence). The CDR3 protein is CASSHRQDFSTDTQYF. The CDR3 DNA reads TGTGCCAGCAGTCATCGACAGGATTTCAGCACAGATACGCAGTATTTT.

Worth noting for this clone: The junction differs from germline at one of its ends, possibly a read error. The sample holds other DNA sequences that translate to the same CDR3. The chain carries TRBV28 and TRBJ1-4; TRBD1 aligns across 9 bases. CDR1 is MDHEN and CDR2 is SYDVKM in the germline V gene. CDR3 length: 15 amino acids. Here the CDR3 DNA reads TGTGCCAGCAGTTTAGGGGACAGGGAAGGTGAAAAACTGTTTTTC. Residues: CASSLGDREGEKLFF.

This chain joins TRBV27 and TRBJ2-7; 7 bases align to TRBD2. Germline V gives CDR1 MNHEY, CDR2 SMNVEV (reference sequence). With V trimmed by 0 bases and J by 6 bases, 14 bases remained unmatched. The CDR3 is 17 residues long. CDR3 in amino acids: CASSLSPTGGSLSEQYF. CDR3 DNA: TGTGCCAGCAGTTTATCCCCTACCGGCGGGAGTCTCTCCGAGCAGTACTTC.

The sample holds a few counts of this clone. The rearrangement joins TRBV28 to TRBJ2-7; D is perhaps TRBD1 (7 bases). Germline loops: CDR1 MDHEN, CDR2 SYDVKM. V was pared by 3 bases and J by 0 bases, with 9 bases between. CDR3 size: 14 residues. CDR3 in DNA: TGTGCCAGCAGTTTCCAGGGGGGCTCCTACGAGCAGTACTTC. It translates to CASSFQGGSYEQYF.

The chain recombines TRBV7-9 with TRBJ2-7, with a weak D call TRBD1 (5 bases). With 4 bases removed from V and 5 bases from J, the gap between germline ends came to 15 bases. CDR1 and CDR2 (germline): SEHNR, FQNEAQ (reference sequence). The CDR3 length is 14 residues. CDR3 residues: CASSSQGLGNEQYF. In DNA, the CDR3 is TGTGCCAGCAGCTCCCAGGGATTGGGCAACGAGCAGTACTTC.